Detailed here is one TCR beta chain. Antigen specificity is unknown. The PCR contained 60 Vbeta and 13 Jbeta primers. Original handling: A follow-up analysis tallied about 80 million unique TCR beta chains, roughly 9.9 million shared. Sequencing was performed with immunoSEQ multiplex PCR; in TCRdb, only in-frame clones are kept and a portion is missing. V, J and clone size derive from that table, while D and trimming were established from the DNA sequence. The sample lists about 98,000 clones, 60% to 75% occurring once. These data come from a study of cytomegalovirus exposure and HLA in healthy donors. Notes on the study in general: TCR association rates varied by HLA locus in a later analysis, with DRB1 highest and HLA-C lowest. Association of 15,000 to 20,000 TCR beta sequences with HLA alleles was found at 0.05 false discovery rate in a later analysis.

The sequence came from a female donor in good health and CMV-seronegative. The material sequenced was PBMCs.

The CDR3, as DNA: TGTGCCAGCAGCTTAGGAGAAGTCGTCGGTGGCTACACCTTC. This sequence encodes CASSLGEVVGGYTF. This chain uses TRBV11-2 with TRBJ1-2; D not resolved. The CDR3 loop spans 14 amino acids. Germline CDR1 and CDR2: SGHAT and FQNNGV. V dropped 1 base and J dropped 7 bases, with 13 bases sitting between them.